One TCR beta chain is described in this entry. The CDR3 has 16 residues. CDR1 is LNHNV and CDR2 is YYDKDF in the germline V gene (reference sequence). Trimming stripped 0 bases from V and 0 bases from J, with 10 bases between. In the authors' methods: Using reference gene primer amplification, nucleated cell counts were estimated. Some clones are missing from TCRdb's copy, which holds only in-frame ones; the method was immunoSEQ multiplex PCR. V and J calls and clone size are as listed in that table; D and trimming were resolved from the DNA. The data show 90,000 to 150,000 clones, with roughly 83% seen just once and around 4.1% held by the top ten. The sample comes from a study of blood T cell repertoires in COVID-19. Looking at the study overall: The study drew acute and convalescent COVID-19 samples from the United States, Italy and Spain. In each case, the material was cDNA or gDNA derived from T cells, B-cell-depleted T cells, or PBMCs.

V is TRBV15 and J is TRBJ2-3; D is possibly TRBD2 (5 bases). The sequencing input was peripheral blood. The receptor comes from a woman of 80 years or more with acute or convalescent COVID-19. The CDR3 DNA reads TGTGCCACCAGCAGAGAACCGGACTCTAGCACAGATACGCAGTATTTT. This encodes CATSREPDSSTDTQYF.